The clone carrying this T cell receptor (beta chain) was observed many times. This record belongs to a study of T cells in Graves' hyperthyroidism and ophthalmopathy. RNA transcripts yielded amplified TCR beta CDR3 regions. HTBI primers were the set used in a first-round RT-PCR of the TCR CDR3. Using its own MiXCR run on the multiplex PCR reads, TCRdb lists one record per CDR3 protein. Here the sample spans fewer than 500,000 distinct CDR3 sequences, around 15% being singletons. With 3 bases removed from V and 0 bases from J, the gap between germline ends came to 7 bases. The germline gives CDR1 SGHRS, CDR2 YFSETQ. The CDR3 runs 14 residues.

The specimen sequenced was blood. This sequence joins TRBV5-1 and TRBJ2-1; D unclear. The source of this sequence is a man in his late teens or twenties with Graves' ophthalmopathy. This chain's CDR3 is CASSSESSYNEQFF. In DNA, the CDR3 is TGCGCCAGCAGCTCTGAAAGCTCCTACAATGAGCAGTTCTTC.